The 31 T cell receptor beta chains given below trace back to one sample, sequenced in a study of T-cell memory formation after mild COVID-19. TCRdb re-analysed the 5' RACE reads in MiXCR, keeping a single row per CDR3 protein. The sample lists 95,000 to 110,000 distinct CDR3 sequences; approximately 15% were seen once. Material: PBMCs or a T cell subset sorted from them (not recorded which). These receptor sequences come from a man aged 18 to 30 who had mild COVID-19 (a few samples of this study predate the infection). Cell type and time point are not known.

The table lists this clonotype with a few counts. This sequence joins TRBV7-8 and TRBJ2-1; 10 bases are shared with TRBD2. The CDR3 spans 18 residues. Trimming took 5 bases from V and 2 from J; bases not matched to a gene: 12. Germline V gene data show CDR1 as SGHVS and CDR2 as FQNEAQ. CDR3 loop: CASSPRVSGGPPYNEQFF. The CDR3 nucleotides are TGTGCCAGCAGCCCCCGGGTTAGCGGGGGGCCGCCCTACAATGAGCAGTTCTTC. The full variable domain, with the rest looked up from reference TRBV7-8 and TRBJ2-1, is GAGVSQSPRYKVAKRGQDVALRCDPISGHVSLFWYQQALGQGPEFLTYFQNEAQLDKSGLPSDRFFAERPEGSVSTLKIQRTQQEDSAVYLCASSPRVSGGPPYNEQFFGPGTRLTVL.

This clonotype has only a few counts. The chain employs TRBV12-3 or TRBV12-4 and TRBJ1-1, with 7 bases fitting TRBD1. With V trimmed by 11 bases and J by 3 bases, 6 bases remained unmatched. The CDR3 loop spans 12 amino acids. The DNA of the CDR3 is TGTGCCGGGGGAGACAGGGACACTGAAGCTTTCTTT. Protein sequence: CAGGDRDTEAFF.

This clonotype appeared a few times. V and J are TRBV19 and TRBJ2-5; D might be TRBD2 (5 bases). The germline gives CDR1 LNHDA, CDR2 SQIVND (reference sequence). The CDR3 totals 15 residues. V was cut by 4 bases and J by 5 bases, with 17 bases left in between. The CDR3 DNA reads TGTGCCAGTAGTACGGGGTGGAGGAGCGCGGAGACCCAGTACTTC. Residues: CASSTGWRSAETQYF.

The rearrangement links TRBV7-2 to TRBJ2-7, with D possibly matching TRBD2 (5 bases). The V and J ends lost 1 base and 2 bases respectively, with 18 bases between them. From germline, CDR1 is SGHTA and CDR2 FQGNSA. The CDR3 is 17 amino acids. The CDR3 sequence: CASSLGSTYRGTYEQYF. The CDR3 region has the DNA TGTGCCAGCAGCTTAGGATCGACTTACCGGGGTACCTACGAGCAGTACTTC.

The chain carries TRBV5-1 and TRBJ2-5, with TRBD2 as a possible D gene (6 bases). Trimming took 0 bases from V and 2 from J, leaving 14 bases between them. This CDR3 has 16 amino acids. Looked up from germline, CDR1 is SGHRS and CDR2 is YFSETQ. CDR3 DNA: TGCGCCAGCAGCTTGGAAAGGCTAGCGTTTCAAGAGACCCAGTACTTC. It codes for CASSLERLAFQETQYF.

The chain has TRBV2 and TRBJ1-5; a weak D match, TRBD1 (5 bases). Germline assignment: CDR1 SNHLY and CDR2 FYNNEI. CDR3 length: 16 residues. Trimming left V 4 bases short and J 0 bases short, with 13 bases between. CDR3 residues: CASSATGTYSNQPQHF. The CDR3 DNA reads TGTGCCAGCAGTGCCACGGGGACGTATAGCAATCAGCCCCAGCATTTT. Complete variable domain (other parts from reference TRBV2 and TRBJ1-5): EPEVTQTPSHQVTQMGQEVILRCVPISNHLYFYWYRQILGQKVEFLVSFYNNEISEKSEIFDDQFSVERPDGSNFTLKIRSTKLEDSAMYFCASSATGTYSNQPQHFGDGTRLSIL.

This chain joins TRBV20-1 and TRBJ2-5; possible D gene TRBD2, 6 bases. V lost 6 bases, J lost 2 bases, and 16 bases lay in between. Germline V gene lookup returns CDR1 DFQATT and CDR2 SNEGSKA (reference sequence). The CDR3 length is 14 residues. CDR3 nucleotide sequence: TGCAGTGCCCTAAGAGTAGCGGAACAAGAGACCCAGTACTTC. It specifies CSALRVAEQETQYF.

In this sample, this clonotype turned up many times. The chain uses TRBV19 and TRBJ1-1; D is perhaps TRBD1 (6 bases). The CDR3 is made up of 12 amino acids. V shed 7 bases and J shed 5 bases, with 11 bases lying between them. Germline CDR1 and CDR2: LNHDA and SQIVND (reference sequence). The CDR3 nucleotides are TGTGCCAGTAAGGCAGGGGTAACTGAAGCTTTCTTT. Encoded protein: CASKAGVTEAFF. The full variable domain, rest sourced from reference TRBV19 and TRBJ1-1, is DGGITQSPKYLFRKEGQNVTLSCEQNLNHDAMYWYRQDPGQGLRLIYYSQIVNDFQKGDIAEGYSVSREKKESFPLTVTSAQKNPTAFYLCASKAGVTEAFFGQGTRLTVV.

The J gene is TRBJ2-5, the V gene TRBV11-3; D is possibly TRBD1 (7 bases). The CDR3 has 13 amino acids. CDR1 and CDR2 (germline): SGHNT, YENEEA. The V end was cut by 5 bases, the J end by 7 bases, with 14 bases between. The CDR3 here is CASSRGTVGTQYF. CDR3 nucleotide sequence: TGTGCCAGCAGCCGGGGGACAGTCGGGACCCAGTACTTC.

This clonotype has a handful of counts. This chain uses TRBV6-2 or TRBV6-3 with TRBJ2-2; no firm D call. V was pared by 4 bases and J by 3 bases, with 12 bases between. CDR3 size: 15 residues. Germline assignment: CDR1 MNHEY and CDR2 SVGEGT. CDR3 nucleotide sequence: TGTGCCAGCAGTTTCCTGGCTAGATACACCGGGGAGCTGTTTTTT. This codes for CASSFLARYTGELFF.

This clonotype occurred a few times. The gene calls are TRBV7-8 and TRBJ2-2; no clear D. The CDR3 extends over 16 amino acids. CDR1 and CDR2 from the germline V gene are SGHVS and FQNEAQ. V dropped 0 bases and J dropped 6 bases, with 14 bases sitting between them. The CDR3 nucleotides read TGTGCCAGCAGCTTAGCGTTCCAGGAAGTAGCCGGGGAGCTGTTTTTT. Its translation: CASSLAFQEVAGELFF.

This chain links TRBV29-1 with TRBJ2-2; D is perhaps TRBD1 (6 bases). The V gene lost 7 bases and the J gene lost 0 bases, with 15 bases spanning the gap. The CDR3 length is 15 residues. Germline V CDR1 and CDR2: SQVTM, ANQGSEA. For the CDR3, the DNA is TGCAGCGGCATGCTCCGGACAGCGAACACCGGGGAGCTGTTTTTT. It translates to CSGMLRTANTGELFF.

The chain is built from TRBV6-2 or TRBV6-3 and TRBJ1-5; possible D gene TRBD1, 5 bases. The ends were cut back, 2 bases at V and 3 bases at J, with 17 bases in the middle. CDR1 and CDR2 (germline): MNHEY, SVGEGT. This CDR3 has 17 amino acids. The CDR3 DNA reads as TGTGCCAGCAGTTACGATTTTTCCAGAGGGGACAATCAGCCCCAGCATTTT. Translating it yields CASSYDFSRGDNQPQHF.

This chain links TRBV12-3 or TRBV12-4 with TRBJ2-3; the D gene is possibly TRBD2 (6 bases). The length of the CDR3 is 14 residues. The V end was cut by 8 bases, the J end by 5 bases, with 17 bases between. The CDR3 region is CASFLGGSLDTQYF. CDR3 coding DNA: TGTGCCAGCTTCCTCGGGGGTTCGTTAGATACGCAGTATTTT.

This clonotype was counted many times. This chain joins TRBV29-1 and TRBJ2-5; maybe TRBD1 (6 bases). V gave up 5 bases and J gave up 2 bases, with 9 bases separating them. This CDR3 region has 12 residues. Germline loops: CDR1 SQVTM, CDR2 ANQGSEA. The CDR3 sequence is CSVRDTQETQYF. CDR3 DNA sequence: TGCAGCGTTCGGGACACGCAAGAGACCCAGTACTTC.

This clonotype was observed a handful of times. J is TRBJ2-5 and V is TRBV10-3, with 9 bases aligning to TRBD2. The CDR3 length is 14 residues. The V gene's germline CDR1 is ENHRY and CDR2 SYGVKD. The J segment lost 3 bases and the V segment lost 7 bases, leaving 6 bases of the junction unmatched. This CDR3 is CAIKSSGEKETQYF. Written as DNA, the CDR3 is TGTGCCATCAAGTCTAGCGGGGAGAAAGAGACCCAGTACTTC.

This clonotype showed up just a few times. V gene TRBV15 combines with J gene TRBJ1-5; D uncertain. Germline V lookup: CDR1 LNHNV, CDR2 YYDKDF (reference sequence). The CDR3 spans 14 residues. V lost 1 base to trimming and J lost 1 base, with 5 bases between them. CDR3 DNA sequence: TGTGCCACCAGCAGAGTTGGCAGCAATCAGCCCCAGCATTTT. Encoded protein: CATSRVGSNQPQHF.

This clonotype has more than one count but fewer than ten. This chain links TRBV27 with TRBJ2-7, with D possibly being TRBD1 or TRBD2 (5 bases each). Trimming took off 3 bases at V and 7 bases at J, with 13 bases between the two ends. CDR3 length: 13 residues. The germline CDR1 and CDR2 sequences are MNHEY and SMNVEV (reference sequence). As DNA, the CDR3 is TGTGCCAGCAGTTTGGGGCGGGCCTTGGAGCAGTACTTC. Translating it yields CASSLGRALEQYF.

This clonotype was detected only a few times. The chain carries TRBV4-2 and TRBJ2-5, with D unresolved. V gave up 0 bases and J gave up 4 bases, with 15 bases separating them. The CDR3 has 16 residues. The V gene's germline CDR1 is LGHNA and CDR2 YNFKEQ. The CDR3 reads CASSQDKFWGRETQYF. The CDR3 bases are TGTGCCAGCAGCCAAGATAAGTTCTGGGGAAGAGAGACCCAGTACTTC.

The table lists this clonotype with a few counts. This chain connects TRBV20-1 to TRBJ2-3; D is ambiguous. Trimming shortened V by 7 bases and J by 3 bases, and 2 bases separated the two germline ends. Germline CDR1 DFQATT, CDR2 SNEGSKA (reference sequence). This CDR3 region has 9 residues. DNA for the CDR3: TGCAGTGTAACAGATACGCAGTATTTT. It is translated as CSVTDTQYF.

A few counts support this clonotype. The chain combines TRBV20-1 with TRBJ2-3; 9 bases agree with TRBD1. CDR3 length: 16 amino acids. Germline values: CDR1 DFQATT, CDR2 SNEGSKA (reference sequence). V was clipped by 4 bases and J by 1 base; unmatched bases: 9. CDR3 nucleotide sequence: TGCAGTGCTAACGGACAGGGGCCGGTTCGCACAGATACGCAGTATTTT. Its protein product is CSANGQGPVRTDTQYF.

This clonotype was counted between two and nine times. The chain has TRBV20-1 and TRBJ2-3; maybe TRBD2 (5 bases). This CDR3 is built from 15 residues. Germline V gives CDR1 DFQATT, CDR2 SNEGSKA (reference sequence). V lost 2 bases to trimming and J lost 3 bases, with 15 bases between them. The DNA of the CDR3 is TGCAGTGCTAGACACCCCGGGGAGCGGACAGATACGCAGTATTTT. It codes for CSARHPGERTDTQYF.

The CDR3, as DNA: TGTGCCATCAGTGAGTTACAGGGGGGCGAGACCCAGTACTTC. The encoded protein is CAISELQGGETQYF. V is TRBV10-3 and J is TRBJ2-5; TRBD1 aligns across 8 bases. This CDR3 contains 14 residues. Per the germline V gene, CDR1 is ENHRY and CDR2 is SYGVKD. Trimming removed 1 base from V and 5 bases from J; junction bases left unmatched: 3.

This clonotype was seen more than once but under ten times. This chain uses TRBV7-3 with TRBJ2-3; a possible D gene is TRBD1 (5 bases). V was pared by 9 bases and J by 0 bases, with 13 bases between. The CDR3 is 14 residues long. CDR1 and CDR2 (germline): SGHTA, FQGTGA. CDR3: CASADTTSTDTQYF. The CDR3 DNA follows: TGTGCCAGTGCGGACACCACTAGCACAGATACGCAGTATTTT.

The gene calls are TRBV12-3 or TRBV12-4 and TRBJ1-6; TRBD1 might be the D (6 bases). The V end lost 6 bases, the J end lost 9 bases, and 15 bases lay between the germline ends. CDR3 size: 14 residues. The CDR3 sequence is CASSPRGAGSPLHF. The CDR3 coding sequence is TGTGCCAGCAGCCCTAGGGGGGCAGGTTCACCCCTCCACTTT.

The chain uses TRBV6-1 and TRBJ2-7, with D maybe TRBD1 (5 bases). The length of the CDR3 is 15 residues. Trimming cost V 2 bases and J 0 bases, with 11 bases left between them. The V gene's germline CDR1 is MNHNS and CDR2 SASEGT. The CDR3 DNA follows: TGTGCCAGCAGTGAAAGTAGGGGCGGCTCCTACGAGCAGTACGTC. Amino acids: CASSESRGGSYEQYV.

The chain links TRBV20-1 to TRBJ2-7; possibly TRBD1 or TRBD2 for D (6 bases each). The CDR3 sequence is 14 residues long. V shed 7 bases and J shed 0 bases, with 16 bases lying between them. The germline V gene encodes CDR1 DFQATT and CDR2 SNEGSKA (reference sequence). The CDR3 region is CSVSDGGPSYEQYF. The CDR3 coding sequence is TGCAGTGTCTCAGATGGGGGGCCCTCCTACGAGCAGTACTTC.

This clonotype was recorded many times. The genes are TRBV4-3 and TRBJ2-1; perhaps TRBD1 as D (6 bases). CDR1 and CDR2 (germline): LGHNA, YSLEER. V lost 2 bases and J 8 bases, leaving 10 bases between the germline ends. This CDR3 has 13 amino acids. The chain's CDR3 is CASSQNRVHEQFF. CDR3 bases: TGCGCCAGCAGCCAAAACAGGGTCCATGAGCAGTTCTTC.

The table lists this clonotype with many counts. CDR3 residues: CASSYRGPTQYF. DNA for the CDR3: TGTGCCAGCAGTTACAGGGGTCCAACGCAGTATTTT. The V and J genes are TRBV6-2 or TRBV6-3 and TRBJ2-3; tentative D call: TRBD1 (5 bases). With 2 bases removed from V and 9 bases from J, the gap between germline ends came to 9 bases. CDR1 and CDR2 (germline): MNHEY, SVGEGT. The CDR3 loop spans 12 amino acids.

The rearrangement uses TRBV4-3 and TRBJ2-1; D gene ambiguous. The CDR3 extends over 12 amino acids. The V gene lost 0 bases and the J gene lost 8 bases, with 5 bases spanning the gap. Germline V lookup: CDR1 LGHNA, CDR2 YSLEER. The chain's CDR3 is CASSQDGDEQFF. The CDR3 DNA is TGCGCCAGCAGCCAAGATGGGGATGAGCAGTTCTTC.

The V and J genes are TRBV29-1 and TRBJ1-2, with TRBD1 as a possible D gene (5 bases). Germline lookup yields CDR1 SQVTM and CDR2 ANQGSEA. Between the trimmed V and J ends, which lost 3 bases and 7 bases, there was a span of 12 bases. The CDR3 length is 12 residues. CDR3 sequence: CSVDTGTAGYTF. CDR3 sequence (DNA): TGCAGCGTTGATACCGGGACTGCTGGCTACACCTTC.